The rows below give T cell receptor beta chains drawn from one sample of a study of identical twins. Via MiXCR, TCRdb re-called the 5' RACE reads, giving one row per CDR3 protein. The sample has around 220,000 distinct CDR3 sequences; approximately 10% are singletons. Specimen: memory T cells sorted from blood. These receptors were taken from a man aged 50 to 59 in good health. CDR3s include the opening cysteine and the closing phenylalanine or tryptophan.

V gene,J gene,CDR3 protein
TRBV24-1,TRBJ2-7,CATSERGGRAYEQYF
TRBV5-1,TRBJ2-7,CASSLASTNEQYF
TRBV10-1,TRBJ1-2,CASSESLNGYTF
TRBV7-8,TRBJ2-1,CASTLRRDNYNEQFF
TRBV2,TRBJ2-1,CASPRPTGGGEYNEQFF
TRBV29-1,TRBJ2-1,CSVELSRGFYNEQFF
TRBV10-3,TRBJ2-7,CAISEYYGSSGTRGEQYF
TRBV7-2,TRBJ2-3,CASSLMAGGLSTQYF
TRBV11-2,TRBJ2-3,CASSLVAGPDTQYF
TRBV10-3,TRBJ2-7,CAISEMDGGEQYF
TRBV15,TRBJ2-5,CATSTLAGPGTQYF
TRBV15,TRBJ2-1,CATSRDPGSYNEQFF
TRBV9,TRBJ2-7,CASSTTPGVHEQYF
TRBV7-2,TRBJ2-1,CASSASGTHGDEQFF
TRBV15,TRBJ2-1,CATSIKLVYEQFF
TRBV11-2,TRBJ2-1,CASSLTGHNEQFF
TRBV6-1,TRBJ1-5,CASSGQQNQPQHF
TRBV5-6,TRBJ1-1,CASSLNDRAEAFF
TRBV11-2,TRBJ2-7,CASSGRQGTRPTVFYEQYF
TRBV20-1,TRBJ2-1,CSARPPRTSGYNEQFF
TRBV7-2,TRBJ2-5,CASSSAGGPWVGTQYF
TRBV10-3,TRBJ1-1,CAISVDRGNTEAFF
TRBV5-1,TRBJ1-1,CASSLFGAGHMNTEAFF
TRBV7-2,TRBJ1-2,CASSAYYGYTF
TRBV15,TRBJ2-1,CATSGTGRYNEQFF
TRBV5-5,TRBJ2-3,CASSVGHPSTDTQYF
TRBV2,TRBJ2-5,CASNPIAGAQETQYF
TRBV6-5,TRBJ2-4,CASSSPKTKNIQYF
TRBV29-1,TRBJ2-1,CSVELSGRPSYNEQFF
TRBV27,TRBJ1-3,CASRPQGGSGNTIYF
TRBV7-6,TRBJ2-2,CASSLHFWPGANTGELFF
TRBV11-2,TRBJ1-5,CASTLPGTKNQPQHF
TRBV6-1,TRBJ2-5,CASSPSYRVYETQYF
TRBV12-3/TRBV12-4,TRBJ2-3,CASDTASTDTQYF
TRBV12-3/TRBV12-4,TRBJ2-2,CASSLMGGAGELFF
TRBV4-2,TRBJ1-1,CASSQALGTGQAFF
TRBV29-1,TRBJ2-2,CSVGQGSRGELFF
TRBV12-3/TRBV12-4,TRBJ2-7,CASSSGELAGTYEQYF
TRBV3-1,TRBJ2-7,CASSLGLAGVYEQYF
TRBV20-1,TRBJ2-7,CSARPRGWSSYEQYF
TRBV28,TRBJ2-7,CAIKSSGTGPYEQYF
TRBV20-1,TRBJ2-7,CSARSGSGAYEQYF
TRBV20-1,TRBJ1-4,CSAKGARQDATNEKLFF
TRBV12-3/TRBV12-4,TRBJ2-2,CASSLHSLGTGELFF
TRBV6-2/TRBV6-3,TRBJ2-5,CASSFWEGSQYF
TRBV24-1,TRBJ2-1,CATSMGAGNEQFF
TRBV7-9,TRBJ2-7,CASSSQGQGPYEQYF
TRBV6-5,TRBJ1-6,CASSLGTRGSPLHF
TRBV4-2,TRBJ2-5,CASSQLSGGETQYF
TRBV5-6,TRBJ2-1,CASSLGASGGISGYNEQFF
TRBV3-1,TRBJ2-2,CASSQGLPFTGELFF
TRBV20-1,TRBJ2-3,CSARDLVFPHTQYF
TRBV20-1,TRBJ1-6,CSASYTGGGGSPLHF
TRBV5-1,TRBJ2-7,CASSLGGSPAYEQYF
TRBV5-5,TRBJ2-7,CASSRRKGQGAGEQYF
TRBV6-1,TRBJ2-3,CASSELAGGPDTQYF
TRBV16,TRBJ1-2,CASSQPTGSTPYGYTF